This TCR beta chain was captured in a study of T cells in Graves' hyperthyroidism and ophthalmopathy. RNA transcripts were the template for amplifying TCR beta CDR3 regions. The TCR CDR3 was amplified in a first-round RT-PCR using the HTBI primer set. Via MiXCR, TCRdb re-called the multiplex PCR reads, giving one row per CDR3 protein. The table has 300,000 to 400,000 distinct CDR3 sequences, about 20% seen once; the top ten hold around 50%. Sequencing was carried out using blood. This receptor was identified in a woman between 45 and 65 years old with Graves' hyperthyroidism.

CDR3 sequence reads: CASSLGSGGLQETQYF. CDR3 in DNA: TGCGCCAGCAGCTTGGGTAGCGGGGGCCTCCAAGAGACCCAGTACTTC. This chain uses TRBV5-1 with TRBJ2-5; 9 bases line up with TRBD2. Germline V CDR1 and CDR2: SGHRS, YFSETQ. J gave up 1 base and V 0 bases, and 4 bases lay outside the gene matches. The length of the CDR3 is 16 residues.